The present TCR beta chain was sequenced within a study of T cell responses to AZD1222 COVID-19 vaccine. CDR1 SGHAT and CDR2 FQNNGV come from the germline V gene. Trimming shortened V by 2 bases and J by 0 bases, and 14 bases separated the two germline ends. CDR3 length: 17 residues. The protocol was immunoSEQ multiplex PCR, while the TCRdb copy is restricted to in-frame clones and leaves out a portion. The repertoire has tens of thousands of clones, approximately 90% of them found once; the top ten carry about 48%. The study, taken as a whole, reports: Samples come after the peak T cell response, not at day 14. Spike-specific TCR repertoires showed rising breadth and depth after two AZD1222 doses. Recipients of AZD1222 seropositive at baseline numbered only 5 or 6.

In the case of this clone: As yet, its antigen is unknown.

This sequence originates from an adult in good health. The chain has TRBV11-2 and TRBJ1-3; D gene ambiguous. Here the sequenced sample was peripheral blood, taken on day 0 of AZD1222 vaccination. In nucleotides, the CDR3 is TGTGCCAGCAGCTTACAGTTTGAGGGAAGCTCTGGAAACACCATATATTTT. This translates into CASSLQFEGSSGNTIYF.